These 9 T cell receptor beta chains were sequenced from one sample in a study of shared clonotypes between healthy human individuals. Naive CD8 cells lacked CD45RO, underwent positive selection for CCR7 and left out terminally differentiated effector memory CD45RA+ cells. Sequencing used immunoSEQ multiplex PCR; TCRdb keeps in-frame clones, though not all of them. The table lists millions of clones, less than 95% of them singletons. The source material was naive CD8+ T cells sorted from blood. These receptors originate from a man in his late teens or twenties in good health.

The chain employs TRBV6-1 and TRBJ2-3; D unresolved. The CDR3 totals 18 residues. The germline CDR1 and CDR2 sequences are MNHNS and SASEGT. V was pared by 1 base and J by 0 bases, with 17 bases between. This CDR3 reads CASSEVVGSVSSTDTQYF. CDR3 sequence (DNA): TGTGCCAGCAGTGAAGTAGTAGGGTCGGTATCTAGCACAGATACGCAGTATTTT.

The count of this clone is one. The chain combines TRBV4-1 with TRBJ1-4; D not certain. Per germline, CDR1 MGHRA and CDR2 YSYEKL. Trimming removed 4 bases at V and 7 bases at J, with 25 bases between. The CDR3 consists of 18 residues. The CDR3 region has the DNA TGCGCCAGCAGCCCAACTAGGGCCCTCGGCCCACGGGTTGAAAAACTGTTTTTT. Amino acids: CASSPTRALGPRVEKLFF.

In this sample, this clone turned up once. The chain combines TRBV7-8 with TRBJ1-3, with 9 bases matching TRBD1. Germline assignment: CDR1 SGHVS and CDR2 FQNEAQ. This CDR3 comprises 19 residues. J lost 0 bases, V lost 4 bases, and 13 bases had no gene match. The CDR3 DNA is TGTGCCAGCAGCTATCTTAATCCCGGGACAGGGTCCTCTGGAAACACCATATATTTT. Its protein is CASSYLNPGTGSSGNTIYF.

This chain joins TRBV27 and TRBJ2-2; D unresolved. Looked up from germline, CDR1 is MNHEY and CDR2 is SMNVEV (reference sequence). The CDR3 is made up of 11 amino acids. Deletions cut 4 bases from V and 7 bases from J, with 4 bases between. DNA for the CDR3: TGTGCCAGCAGTTCTGGCGGGGAGCTGTTTTTT. This sequence encodes CASSSGGELFF.

Only one count was recorded for this clone. This chain links TRBV2 with TRBJ2-7; TRBD1 matches at 7 bases. With 11 bases clipped from V and 4 bases from J, the junction kept 14 bases outside the gene matches. The CDR3 consists of 14 residues. Germline loops: CDR1 SNHLY, CDR2 FYNNEI. The CDR3 nucleotides read TGTGCCGGTCGACAGGGATCAGGTTTGTACGAGCAGTACTTC. It translates to CAGRQGSGLYEQYF. Filled out from reference TRBV2 and TRBJ2-7, the complete variable domain reads EPEVTQTPSHQVTQMGQEVILRCVPISNHLYFYWYRQILGQKVEFLVSFYNNEISEKSEIFDDQFSVERPDGSNFTLKIRSTKLEDSAMYFCAGRQGSGLYEQYFGPGTRLTVT.

V and J are TRBV27 and TRBJ2-3; 7 bases are shared with TRBD1. The V segment lost 5 bases and the J segment 12 bases; nucleotides outside the gene matches: 11. The CDR3 contains 13 residues. Germline-derived CDR1 and CDR2 are MNHEY and SMNVEV (reference sequence). The CDR3 bases are TGTGCCAGCAGTCCTCACGCCGGGACAGCTCAGTATTTT. Translating gives CASSPHAGTAQYF.

The chain joins TRBV28 to TRBJ1-5; D unresolved. V shed 3 bases and J shed 5 bases, with 14 bases lying between them. The germline CDR1 and CDR2 sequences are MDHEN and SYDVKM. CDR3 size: 15 residues. CDR3 in amino acids: CASSFGGIWDQPQHF. The CDR3 bases are TGTGCCAGCAGTTTCGGTGGTATCTGGGATCAGCCCCAGCATTTT.

The V call is TRBV19, the J call TRBJ2-4; D tentatively fits TRBD1 or TRBD2 (6 bases each). The CDR3 length is 17 residues. V shed 3 bases and J shed 6 bases, with 21 bases lying between them. Germline-derived CDR1 and CDR2 are LNHDA and SQIVND (reference sequence). The CDR3 sequence: CASSIDGGLKLLNIQYF. DNA for the CDR3: TGTGCCAGTAGTATCGATGGGGGGCTGAAGTTATTAAACATTCAGTACTTC.

This chain connects TRBV7-2 to TRBJ2-5; D call uncertain. This CDR3 is 13 amino acids long. Trimming removed 8 bases from V and 0 bases from J, with 10 bases in between. Germline assignment: CDR1 SGHTA and CDR2 FQGNSA. The CDR3 DNA is TGTGCCAGCCTTCCCCAAAACCAAGAGACCCAGTACTTC. This encodes CASLPQNQETQYF.